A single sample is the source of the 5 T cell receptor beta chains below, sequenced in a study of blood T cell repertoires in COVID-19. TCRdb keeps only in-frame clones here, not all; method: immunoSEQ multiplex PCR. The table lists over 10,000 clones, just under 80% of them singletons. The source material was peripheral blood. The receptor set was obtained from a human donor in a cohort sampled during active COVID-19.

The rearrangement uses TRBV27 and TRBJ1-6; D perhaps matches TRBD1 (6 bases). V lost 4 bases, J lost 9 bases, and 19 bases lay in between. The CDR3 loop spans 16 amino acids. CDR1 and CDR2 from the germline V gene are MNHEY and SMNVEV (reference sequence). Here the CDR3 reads CASSSGQHGSGSPLHF. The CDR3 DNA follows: TGTGCCAGCAGTTCGGGACAACACGGGTCCGGTTCACCCCTCCACTTT.

CDR3 bases: TGTGCCAGCTCACCTCTACCCCCGGGGGGGACAGCCTTGAGAGAGCAGTACTTC. Its protein is CASSPLPPGGTALREQYF. This rearrangement joins TRBV18 to TRBJ2-7, with D perhaps TRBD2 (8 bases). The V gene lost 3 bases and the J gene lost 7 bases, with 28 bases spanning the gap. The CDR3 spans 18 residues. Germline assignment: CDR1 KGHSH and CDR2 LQKENI. Full variable domain (missing parts from reference TRBV18 and TRBJ2-7): NAGVMQNPRHLVRRRGQEARLRCSPMKGHSHVYWYRQLPEEGLKFMVYLQKENIIDESGMPKERFSAEFPKEGPSILRIQQVVRGDSAAYFCASSPLPPGGTALREQYFGPGTRLTVT.

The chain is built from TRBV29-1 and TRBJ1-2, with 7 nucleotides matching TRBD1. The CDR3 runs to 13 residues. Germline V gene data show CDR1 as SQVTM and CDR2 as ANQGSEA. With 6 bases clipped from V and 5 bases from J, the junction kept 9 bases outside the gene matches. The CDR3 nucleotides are TGCAGCGTGCATAACAGGGGTAGATATGGCTACACCTTC. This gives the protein CSVHNRGRYGYTF. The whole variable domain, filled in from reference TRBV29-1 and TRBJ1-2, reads SAVISQKPSRDICQRGTSLTIQCQVDSQVTMMFWYRQQPGQSLTLIATANQGSEATYESGFVIDKFPISRPNLTFSTLTVSNMSPEDSSIYLCSVHNRGRYGYTFGSGTRLTVV.

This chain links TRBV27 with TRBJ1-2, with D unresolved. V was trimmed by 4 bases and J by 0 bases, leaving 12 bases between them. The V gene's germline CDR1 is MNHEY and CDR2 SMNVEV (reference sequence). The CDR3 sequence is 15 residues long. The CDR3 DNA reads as TGTGCCAGCAGTTCAGGAAATGAAGCTAACTATGGCTACACCTTC. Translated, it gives CASSSGNEANYGYTF.

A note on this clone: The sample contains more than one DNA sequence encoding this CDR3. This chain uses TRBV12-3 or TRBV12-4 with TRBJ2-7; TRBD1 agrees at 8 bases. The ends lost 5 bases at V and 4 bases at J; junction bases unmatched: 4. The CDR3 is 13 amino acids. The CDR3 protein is CASSRNRGYEQYF. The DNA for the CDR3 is TGTGCCAGCAGTAGAAACAGGGGGTACGAGCAGTACTTC.